The clone carrying this T cell receptor (beta chain) was seen at least ten times. Its antigen is unknown. This entry is derived from a study of T cell repertoires in cytomegalovirus infection. The overall study: Based on public TCR beta signatures, there were indications of CMV infection and of a matching HLA type. Study-wide findings and caveats: Dominating the ex vivo response were HLA-C-restricted CMV-specific TCR beta clonotypes.

Via MiXCR, TCRdb re-called the reads, giving one row per CDR3 protein. The repertoire holds about 78,000 distinct CDR3 sequences, with around 40% as singletons. The sample here was CD8+ T cells from cultured PBMCs, taken from culture after CMV antigen stimulation. This receptor was obtained from a human donor in good health (CMV status not recorded). Some clones in this sample may be carry-over from other donors' samples.

The CDR3 bases are TGTGCCAGCAGCACACACCTGAGGGGGGAGGCGTACAATGAGCAGTTCTTC. As protein: CASSTHLRGEAYNEQFF. The chain uses TRBV7-2 and TRBJ2-1, with D tentatively TRBD1 or TRBD2 (6 bases each). The V gene lost 5 bases and the J gene lost 4 bases, with 21 bases spanning the gap. Germline CDR1 and CDR2: SGHTA and FQGNSA. This CDR3 region has 17 residues.